A single sample is the source of the 14 T cell receptor beta chains below, sequenced in a study of molecular identifiers for immune sequencing clone quantification. TCRdb processed the PCR reads anew with MiXCR; each CDR3 protein has one entry. This table has around 480,000 distinct CDR3 sequences, over 20% appearing once. The sample comprised naive CD8+ T cells from blood, with Jurkat cell RNA spiked in. The subset: FACS-sorted CD8+CD4-CCR7+CD45RA+ naive T cells. The receptors were gathered from a human donor in good health. Some libraries in this study had Jurkat cell RNA spiked in.

In this sample, this clonotype turned up many times. This rearrangement joins TRBV10-3 to TRBJ2-5; perhaps TRBD2 as D (6 bases). There are 13 residues in the CDR3. Trimming stripped 3 bases from V and 3 bases from J, with 8 bases between. Germline CDR1 and CDR2: ENHRY and SYGVKD. CDR3 amino acids: CAISDRLEETQYF. As DNA, the CDR3 is TGTGCCATCAGTGATCGACTAGAAGAGACCCAGTACTTC.

V usage is TRBV10-2 and J usage is TRBJ1-1; 8 bases agree with TRBD1. Looked up from germline, CDR1 is WSHSY and CDR2 is SAAADI. Unmatched junction bases numbered 2, after V lost 7 bases and J lost 1 base. The CDR3 spans 13 residues. CDR3 nucleotide sequence: TGCGCCAGCATTGGACAGGGGAACACTGAAGCTTTCTTT. It codes for CASIGQGNTEAFF.

Details on this clonotype: This may be a read error: a much more frequent sequence differs by one nucleotide. The chain recombines TRBV7-9 with TRBJ1-5; no clear D gene. Looked up from germline, CDR1 is SEHNR and CDR2 is FQNEAQ (reference sequence). The CDR3 extends over 10 amino acids. The DNA for the CDR3 is TGTGCCAGCACCAGCTCGCCCCGGCATTTT. It translates to CASTSSPRHF.

The V gene is TRBV12-3 or TRBV12-4, the J gene TRBJ2-1; D gene ambiguous. This CDR3 contains 17 residues. The V end lost 0 bases, the J end lost 0 bases, and 12 bases lay between the germline ends. The CDR3 coding sequence is TGTGCCAGCAGTTTAGCGTTCCAGCAGAGCTCCTACAATGAGCAGTTCTTC. This translates into CASSLAFQQSSYNEQFF.

To note about this clonotype: This CDR3 is missing its conserved last phenylalanine or tryptophan, likely due to a read error. CDR3 sequence (DNA): TGTGCCAGCAGCACCGGGACAGGGTGGTCCCTCGAGCAGTACCTC. Encoded protein: CASSTGTGWSLEQYL. The chain employs TRBV7-9 and TRBJ2-7, with TRBD1 identical over 9 bases. The CDR3 totals 15 residues. Germline lookup yields CDR1 SEHNR and CDR2 FQNEAQ (reference sequence). Losses at the gene ends were 5 bases for V and 6 bases for J; bases not matched to a gene: 11.

This clonotype has at least ten counts. The chain employs TRBV12-3 or TRBV12-4 and TRBJ2-5, with TRBD2 matching 9 bases. The CDR3 totals 15 residues. After removal of 1 base from V and 3 bases from J, the junction contained 3 bases not matched to a gene. The DNA of the CDR3 is TGTGCCAGCAGTTTAGAGCGGGGGGAAGAAGAGACCCAGTACTTC. This codes for CASSLERGEEETQYF.

In this sample, this clonotype turned up many times. The chain links TRBV24-1 to TRBJ2-3; tentative D call: TRBD2 (5 bases). The CDR3 is 12 residues long. V shed 9 bases and J shed 8 bases, with 14 bases lying between them. In germline, CDR1 is KGHDR, CDR2 SFDVKD. CDR3 nucleotide sequence: TGTGCCACCGTAGGCAGTGGAGGTACGCAGTATTTT. Encoded protein: CATVGSGGTQYF.

This clonotype was picked up many times. The gene calls are TRBV25-1 and TRBJ2-7; D is undetermined. This CDR3 has 13 amino acids. Looked up from germline, CDR1 is MGHDK and CDR2 is SYGVNS. Trimming stripped 8 bases from V and 2 bases from J, with 13 bases between. DNA for the CDR3: TGTGCCAGCCTGGTTGGTGGTCCCTACGAGCAGTACTTC. Its protein product is CASLVGGPYEQYF.

The table lists this clonotype with many counts. The genes are TRBV2 and TRBJ2-5; D may be TRBD1 (6 bases). The germline CDR1 and CDR2 sequences are SNHLY and FYNNEI. The CDR3 is made up of 13 amino acids. V was pared by 7 bases and J by 0 bases, with 9 bases between. CDR3 protein: CASTGDNQETQYF. CDR3 DNA: TGTGCCAGCACCGGGGACAACCAAGAGACCCAGTACTTC. Filled out from reference TRBV2 and TRBJ2-5, the complete variable domain reads EPEVTQTPSHQVTQMGQEVILRCVPISNHLYFYWYRQILGQKVEFLVSFYNNEISEKSEIFDDQFSVERPDGSNFTLKIRSTKLEDSAMYFCASTGDNQETQYFGPGTRLLVL.

This clonotype was seen repeatedly, ten times or more. V gene TRBV6-2 or TRBV6-3 combines with J gene TRBJ1-5; a possible D gene is TRBD1 (6 bases). The CDR3 length is 15 residues. CDR1 and CDR2 (germline): MNHEY, SVGEGT. V shed 2 bases and J shed 3 bases, with 11 bases lying between them. This chain's CDR3 is CASSYVWDNNQPQHF. Written as DNA, the CDR3 is TGTGCCAGCAGTTACGTCTGGGACAACAATCAGCCCCAGCATTTT.

This clonotype was counted only a few times. The chain joins TRBV4-2 to TRBJ1-2; a weak D match, TRBD1 (5 bases). The CDR3 has 15 amino acids. The germline gives CDR1 LGHNA, CDR2 YNFKEQ. The ends were cut back, 0 bases at V and 8 bases at J, with 16 bases in the middle. The CDR3 region is CASSQDDGRVRGYTF. The CDR3 coding sequence is TGTGCCAGCAGCCAAGATGATGGCAGGGTGCGGGGCTACACCTTC.

Note on this clonotype: A much bigger clone sits one base away, suggesting this may be a read error. The chain joins TRBV4-2 to TRBJ2-7, with a possible D match to TRBD1 (5 bases). V was clipped by 3 bases and J by 1 base, with 10 bases between them. Per the germline V gene, CDR1 is LGHNA and CDR2 is YNFKEQ. The CDR3 runs to 14 residues. The CDR3 is CASSHTAGSYEQYF. CDR3 DNA sequence: TGTGCCAGCAGCCACACGGCAGGGTCCTACGAGCAGTACTTC.

This clonotype has a handful of counts. V usage is TRBV6-6 and J usage is TRBJ2-7; TRBD1 is a possible D gene (6 bases). Trimming stripped 7 bases from V and 5 bases from J, with 21 bases between. Germline CDR1 is MNHNY and CDR2 is SVGAGI (reference sequence). The CDR3 is 15 amino acids. The CDR3 coding sequence is TGTGCCAGCATTTCCAGGGGCAGAGCAACTCACGAGCAGTACTTC. This encodes CASISRGRATHEQYF.

This clonotype was counted only a few times. The chain uses TRBV20-1 and TRBJ2-7; D is ambiguous. Germline V gives CDR1 DFQATT, CDR2 SNEGSKA (reference sequence). The V end was cut by 3 bases, the J end by 1 base, with 19 bases between. CDR3 length equals 16 residues. Here the CDR3 DNA reads TGCAGTGCTAGCGCCCTCTCGGCCACACAGTCCTACGAGCAGTACTTC. Its translation: CSASALSATQSYEQYF.